The 20 T cell receptor beta chains presented below share a single source sample, sequenced in a study of blood T cell repertoires in COVID-19. The assay was immunoSEQ multiplex PCR, and TCRdb's table has in-frame clones only and misses some. There are roughly 260,000 clones in the sample; 80% to 90% occur only once, and over 3.5% lies in the top ten. Sequenced input: peripheral blood. All receptors derive from a woman in her 70s with acute or convalescent COVID-19.

This chain connects TRBV6-1 to TRBJ2-1, with D perhaps TRBD2 (6 bases). The germline gives CDR1 MNHNS, CDR2 SASEGT. CDR3 length: 12 amino acids. Deletions cut 3 bases from V and 8 bases from J, with 8 bases between. The CDR3 loop reads CASSERGDEQFF. In nucleotides, the CDR3 is TGTGCCAGCAGTGAGCGGGGTGATGAGCAGTTCTTC.

This chain joins TRBV7-9 and TRBJ2-3, with 9 bases fitting TRBD2. V lost 0 bases and J lost 3; bases outside the gene matches: 4. Germline assignment: CDR1 SEHNR and CDR2 FQNEAQ (reference sequence). This CDR3 comprises 16 residues. The CDR3: CASSLARGGATDTQYF. In DNA, the CDR3 is TGTGCCAGCAGCTTAGCGCGCGGGGGGGCAACAGATACGCAGTATTTT. The full variable domain, completed using reference TRBV7-9 and TRBJ2-3, is DTGVSQNPRHKITKRGQNVTFRCDPISEHNRLYWYRQTLGQGPEFLTYFQNEAQLEKSRLLSDRFSAERPKGSFSTLEIQRTEQGDSAMYLCASSLARGGATDTQYFGPGTRLTVL.

The chain employs TRBV5-1 and TRBJ2-2; possible D gene TRBD1, 5 bases. The CDR3 has 15 amino acids. V was pared by 0 bases and J by 3 bases, with 9 bases between. Germline V lookup: CDR1 SGHRS, CDR2 YFSETQ. The CDR3 region is CASSLAGKDTGELFF. As DNA, the CDR3 is TGCGCCAGCAGCTTGGCAGGGAAGGACACCGGGGAGCTGTTTTTT.

The chain joins TRBV7-9 to TRBJ1-1; D not resolved. V lost 1 base and J lost 3, with 12 bases in between. Per the germline V gene, CDR1 is SEHNR and CDR2 is FQNEAQ (reference sequence). The length of the CDR3 is 15 residues. The CDR3 DNA is TGTGCCAGCAGCTTAGGGGCCTCGGGAGACACTGAAGCTTTCTTT. Its protein product is CASSLGASGDTEAFF.

This chain links TRBV19 with TRBJ1-2, with 10 nucleotides matching TRBD1. V shed 4 bases and J 7 bases; nucleotides not matched to a gene: 6. Per the germline V gene, CDR1 is LNHDA and CDR2 is SQIVND (reference sequence). CDR3 length: 14 amino acids. The CDR3 reads CASSTRQGAVGYTF. The DNA for the CDR3 is TGTGCCAGTAGTACCCGACAGGGGGCGGTTGGCTACACCTTC.

About this clone: Distinct nucleotide sequences in the sample also encode this CDR3. J is TRBJ1-1 and V is TRBV7-2; a possible D gene is TRBD1 (5 bases). There are 14 residues in the CDR3. The germline CDR1 and CDR2 sequences are SGHTA and FQGNSA. V was cut by 1 base and J by 2 bases, with 8 bases left in between. The CDR3 protein is CASSLDRLNTEAFF. In DNA, the CDR3 is TGTGCCAGCAGCTTAGACAGGCTTAACACTGAAGCTTTCTTT.

This sequence joins TRBV2 and TRBJ2-3; the match to TRBD1 covers 8 bases. V lost 8 bases, J lost 0 bases, and 4 bases stayed unmatched. CDR1 and CDR2 from the germline V gene are SNHLY and FYNNEI. CDR3 length: 14 residues. The DNA of the CDR3 is TGTGCCAGCCTGACAGGGGCTAGCACAGATACGCAGTATTTT. Translation: CASLTGASTDTQYF.

The rearrangement joins TRBV5-1 to TRBJ1-2; 8 bases line up with TRBD1. V trimming: 3 bases; J trimming: 7 bases; junction bases outside the gene matches: 11. The CDR3 runs to 15 residues. Per germline, CDR1 SGHRS and CDR2 YFSETQ. Written as DNA, the CDR3 is TGCGCCAGCAGCTCAAACAGGGGGACCGGGGGTGGCTACACCTTC. Translating gives CASSSNRGTGGGYTF.

The chain is built from TRBV6-5 and TRBJ2-7, with TRBD1 matching 12 bases. The germline V gene encodes CDR1 MNHEY and CDR2 SVGAGI. The J segment lost 6 bases and the V segment lost 7 bases, leaving 7 bases of the junction unmatched. The length of the CDR3 is 14 residues. The CDR3 is CASNHPGQGAEQYF. CDR3 bases: TGTGCCAGCAATCATCCGGGACAGGGGGCCGAGCAGTACTTC.

This clone was counted once. The chain carries TRBV27 and TRBJ1-5, with D uncertain. V gave up 6 bases and J gave up 7 bases, with 16 bases separating them. From germline, CDR1 is MNHEY and CDR2 SMNVEV (reference sequence). This CDR3 spans 14 amino acids. The CDR3 protein is CASSAAGAGQPQHF. The CDR3 DNA follows: TGTGCCAGCAGCGCCGCGGGCGCGGGGCAGCCCCAGCATTTT.

The gene calls are TRBV19 and TRBJ2-3, with 10 bases aligning to TRBD1. The CDR3 has 16 amino acids. V was clipped by 1 base and J by 1 base; unmatched bases: 2. Germline CDR1 and CDR2: LNHDA and SQIVND (reference sequence). CDR3 coding DNA: TGTGCCAGTAGTATAGGGGGGACAGGGGGCACAGATACGCAGTATTTT. Translation gives CASSIGGTGGTDTQYF. The full variable domain, in which reference TRBV19 and TRBJ2-3 provide the parts outside the CDR3, is DGGITQSPKYLFRKEGQNVTLSCEQNLNHDAMYWYRQDPGQGLRLIYYSQIVNDFQKGDIAEGYSVSREKKESFPLTVTSAQKNPTAFYLCASSIGGTGGTDTQYFGPGTRLTVL.

The genes are TRBV7-2 and TRBJ2-4; D unresolved. V was cut by 5 bases and J by 2 bases, with 10 bases left in between. CDR1 is SGHTA, CDR2 FQGNSA, per germline. The CDR3 has 14 residues. The CDR3 reads CASSPGSTKNIQYF. In DNA, the CDR3 is TGTGCCAGCAGCCCAGGTTCAACCAAAAACATTCAGTACTTC. The variable domain in full, with the rest retrieved from reference TRBV7-2 and TRBJ2-4, is GAGVSQSPSNKVTEKGKDVELRCDPISGHTALYWYRQSLGQGLEFLIYFQGNSAPDKSGLPSDRFSAERTGGSVSTLTIQRTQQEDSAVYLCASSPGSTKNIQYFGAGTRLSVL.

This sequence joins TRBV3-1 (or the pseudogene TRBV3-2) and TRBJ2-1; 16 bases fit TRBD2. This CDR3 has 15 amino acids. V dropped 4 bases and J dropped 8; count of bases not matched to a gene: 2. In germline, CDR1 is LGHDT, CDR2 YNNKEL (reference sequence). The CDR3 nucleotides read TGTGCCAGCAGCCCGGGACTAGCGGGGGGGCATGAGCAGTTCTTC. Translating it yields CASSPGLAGGHEQFF.

This clone was counted between two and nine times. The V and J genes are TRBV18 and TRBJ1-2; no firm D call. The V end was cut by 3 bases, the J end by 5 bases, with 10 bases between. CDR3 length: 13 amino acids. Germline V gives CDR1 KGHSH, CDR2 LQKENI. CDR3 protein: CASSPSGAYGYTF. In nucleotides, the CDR3 is TGTGCCAGCTCACCCTCGGGAGCTTATGGCTACACCTTC.

The chain carries TRBV9 and TRBJ1-2; 8 bases match TRBD1. This CDR3 comprises 15 residues. Losses at the gene ends were 4 bases for V and 8 bases for J; bases not matched to a gene: 13. Germline V gene lookup returns CDR1 SGDLS and CDR2 YYNGEE. The CDR3 DNA sequence: TGTGCCAGCAGCCCCCGGACAGGGACCTTCCCAGGCTACACCTTC. It codes for CASSPRTGTFPGYTF.

This sequence joins TRBV24-1 and TRBJ2-7; 7 nucleotides line up with TRBD1. J gave up 1 base and V 4 bases, and 0 bases lay outside the gene matches. Germline values: CDR1 KGHDR, CDR2 SFDVKD. This CDR3 comprises 13 residues. This chain's CDR3 is CATSEGQSYEQYF. CDR3 DNA sequence: TGTGCCACCAGTGAGGGACAGTCCTACGAGCAGTACTTC.

The V gene is TRBV7-9, the J gene TRBJ1-3, with D possibly being TRBD1 (6 bases). V lost 6 bases to trimming and J lost 2 bases, with 17 bases between them. This CDR3 contains 16 residues. The V gene's germline CDR1 is SEHNR and CDR2 FQNEAQ (reference sequence). The CDR3 reads CASSLAGAPTGNTIYF. The CDR3 DNA follows: TGTGCCAGCAGTCTCGCAGGGGCACCCACTGGAAACACCATATATTTT.

The chain recombines TRBV3-1 (or the pseudogene TRBV3-2) with TRBJ1-4, with 7 bases aligning to TRBD1. The CDR3 spans 14 residues. Trimming at V came to 6 bases and at J to 8 bases, leaving 9 bases not matched to a gene. Per germline, CDR1 LGHDT and CDR2 YNNKEL (reference sequence). CDR3 region: CASSPNRGREKLFF. The CDR3 region has the DNA TGTGCCAGCAGTCCTAATAGGGGGCGAGAAAAACTGTTTTTT.

The chain carries TRBV19 and TRBJ2-5; 8 bases are shared with TRBD2. The V gene's germline CDR1 is LNHDA and CDR2 SQIVND (reference sequence). The CDR3 consists of 14 residues. Trimming at V came to 4 bases and at J to 2 bases, leaving 3 bases not matched to a gene. The CDR3 sequence is CASSKRGIQETQYF. The CDR3 nucleotides read TGTGCCAGTAGTAAGCGGGGGATTCAAGAGACCCAGTACTTC.

Here the CDR3 DNA reads TGTGCCAGCAGCTTAGCCGCGGACAGCTACGAGCAGTACTTC. Its translation: CASSLAADSYEQYF. The rearrangement links TRBV11-3 to TRBJ2-7; D is perhaps TRBD1 (6 bases). The CDR3 has 14 residues. V lost 1 base and J 3 bases, leaving 10 bases between the germline ends. CDR1 and CDR2 from the germline V gene are SGHNT and YENEEA.